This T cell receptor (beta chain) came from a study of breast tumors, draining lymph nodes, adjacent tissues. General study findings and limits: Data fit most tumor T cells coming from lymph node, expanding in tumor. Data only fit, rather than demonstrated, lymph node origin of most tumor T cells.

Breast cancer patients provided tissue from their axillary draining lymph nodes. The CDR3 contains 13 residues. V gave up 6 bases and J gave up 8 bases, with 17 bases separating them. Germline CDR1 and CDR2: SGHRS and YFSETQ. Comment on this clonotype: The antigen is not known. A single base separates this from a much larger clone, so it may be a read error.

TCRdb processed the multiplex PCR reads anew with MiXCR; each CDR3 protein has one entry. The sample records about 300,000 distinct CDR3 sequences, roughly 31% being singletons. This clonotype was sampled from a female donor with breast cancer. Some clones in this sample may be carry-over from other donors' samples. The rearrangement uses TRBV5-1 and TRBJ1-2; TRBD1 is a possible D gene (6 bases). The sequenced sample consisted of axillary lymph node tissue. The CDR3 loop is CASMGTLPGGYTF. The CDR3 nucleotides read TGCGCCAGCATGGGGACACTACCCGGGGGCTACACCTTC.